This is a list of T cell receptor beta chains from one sample in a study of shared clonotypes between healthy human individuals. Profiled with immunoSEQ multiplex PCR; TCRdb holds only in-frame clones, not every one. The repertoire includes over 2 million clones, roughly 90% of them detected once, and more than 0.35% sits in the top ten. Sequencing was done on a sample of naive CD4+ T cells from PBMCs. Receptors were obtained from a man between 18 and 35 years old in good health. Some clones in this sample may be carry-over from other donors' samples. Both conserved end residues are part of each CDR3. A D gene is named only where the DNA matches it firmly. Where a row states a size, it is once, few, many or the class of an expanded clone; other rows omit it.

d_gene,abundance,v_gene,j_gene,CDR3aa,CDR3nt
-,once,TRBV11-1,TRBJ2-7,CASSFRRGDEQYF,TGTGCCAGCAGCTTCCGCAGGGGCGACGAGCAGTACTTC
TRBD1,-,TRBV7-2,TRBJ2-4,CASSKIPGQGLNIQYF,TGTGCCAGCAGCAAAATACCGGGACAGGGGCTAAACATTCAGTACTTC
-,-,TRBV6-1,TRBJ1-2,CASSPPGGGWYGYTF,TGTGCCAGCAGCCCCCCCGGGGGGGGTTGGTATGGCTACACCTTC
-,-,TRBV6-6,TRBJ1-2,CASAAGNYGYTF,TGTGCCAGCGCGGCCGGTAACTATGGCTACACCTTC
-,-,TRBV28,TRBJ1-3,CASSLPLSSGNTIYF,TGTGCCAGCAGTTTACCGCTATCCTCTGGAAACACCATATATTTT
TRBD1,-,TRBV7-2,TRBJ2-6,CASSTRDRGSSGANVLTF,TGTGCCAGCAGCACTCGGGACAGGGGCAGCTCTGGGGCCAACGTCCTGACTTTC
TRBD2,-,TRBV15,TRBJ2-7,CATSTYRGLAYEQYF,TGTGCCACCAGCACCTACCGGGGACTAGCTTACGAGCAGTACTTC
-,-,TRBV5-4,TRBJ2-1,CASSLDAGTYNEQFF,TGTGCCAGCAGCTTAGATGCAGGGACATACAATGAGCAGTTCTTC
-,-,TRBV2,TRBJ2-3,CASSELGLGTDTQYF,TGTGCCAGCAGTGAGTTGGGGTTAGGAACAGATACGCAGTATTTT
-,-,TRBV15,TRBJ2-7,CATSRVSYEQYF,TGTGCCACCAGCAGAGTCAGCTACGAGCAGTACTTC
TRBD2,-,TRBV6-6,TRBJ2-4,CASSLAAGSKNIQYF,TGTGCCAGCAGTCTCGCAGCGGGATCTAAAAACATTCAGTACTTC
TRBD2,-,TRBV6-1,TRBJ2-1,CASSEVWVSGRRDEQFF,TGTGCCAGCAGTGAAGTTTGGGTAAGCGGGAGAAGGGACGAGCAGTTCTTC
TRBD2,-,TRBV7-9,TRBJ2-7,CASSFRTSGRVYEQYF,TGTGCCAGCAGCTTCAGGACTAGCGGGAGGGTGTACGAGCAGTACTTC
-,-,TRBV10-1,TRBJ1-2,CASRRGVPNYGYTF,TGCGCCAGCAGACGAGGGGTACCTAACTATGGCTACACCTTC
-,-,TRBV6-6,TRBJ2-3,CASATGARDTQYF,TGTGCCAGCGCTACGGGAGCGAGAGATACGCAGTATTTT
TRBD1,-,TRBV6-1,TRBJ2-7,CATRQDHRGPYEQYF,TGTGCCACCAGACAAGACCACAGGGGGCCCTACGAGCAGTACTTC
TRBD1,-,TRBV5-8,TRBJ1-2,CASGRGPNYGYTF,TGTGCCAGCGGGAGGGGGCCCAACTATGGCTACACCTTC
TRBD2,-,TRBV2,TRBJ2-1,CASSVGGGAPGQFF,TGTGCCAGCAGCGTTGGCGGGGGAGCCCCAGGGCAGTTCTTC
-,-,TRBV7-8,TRBJ2-1,CASSFRARTGMDEQFF,TGTGCCAGCAGCTTCCGGGCCCGAACTGGAATGGATGAGCAGTTCTTC
TRBD2,once,TRBV9,TRBJ2-1,CASSPGSSGSYNEQFF,TGTGCCAGCAGTCCCGGTTCCAGCGGGAGCTACAATGAGCAGTTCTTC
TRBD1,-,TRBV27,TRBJ2-7,CASSKGQGAYEQYF,TGTGCCAGCAGCAAGGGACAGGGTGCCTACGAGCAGTACTTC
-,-,TRBV28,TRBJ2-7,CASSPTSIYEQYF,TGTGCCAGCAGTCCCACTAGCATATACGAGCAGTACTTC
-,-,TRBV5-1,TRBJ1-3,CASRAQVSGNTIYF,TGCGCCAGCAGAGCACAAGTCTCTGGAAACACCATATATTTT
TRBD2,-,TRBV14,TRBJ2-7,CASSQDPPSGRYEQYF,TGTGCCAGCAGCCAAGACCCACCTAGCGGGAGATACGAGCAGTACTTC
TRBD2,-,TRBV19,TRBJ2-3,CASRGLATLADTQYF,TGTGCCAGTCGGGGACTAGCGACTCTGGCGGATACGCAGTATTTT
-,-,TRBV7-8,TRBJ2-5,CASSPGYSQETQYF,TGTGCCAGCAGCCCCGGGTACAGCCAAGAGACCCAGTACTTC